This T cell receptor (beta chain) was identified during a study of shared clonotypes between healthy human individuals. Study conclusions and caveats: With a few donors compared, 4% to 5.5% of naive CD4 clonotypes were shared. The study drew on few donors, limiting represented genetic and exposure-history diversity. Some clonotypes were shared by all four sorted-subset donors, while others were not shared. The non-shared ones had lower generation probabilities than the shared ones.

V lost 6 bases and J lost 3; bases outside the gene matches: 4. The CDR3 sequence is 15 residues long. Germline assignment: CDR1 SQVTM and CDR2 ANQGSEA. Profiling relied on immunoSEQ multiplex PCR, and the TCRdb table lists in-frame clones only, not all of them. This table has roughly 380,000 clones, about 96% appearing once. With respect to this clone: As yet, its antigen is unknown.

The chain is built from TRBV29-1 and TRBJ2-3, with 15 bases identical to TRBD2. The sequenced material came from memory CD8+ T cells sorted from blood. Regarding subset: CD45RO+ cells pooled with CCR7-negative TemRA cells. The TCR sequence derives from a man aged 25 to 40 in good health. The CDR3 sequence: CSVAGTSGRTDTQYF. The CDR3 DNA is TGCAGCGTCGCCGGGACTAGCGGGAGGACAGATACGCAGTATTTT.